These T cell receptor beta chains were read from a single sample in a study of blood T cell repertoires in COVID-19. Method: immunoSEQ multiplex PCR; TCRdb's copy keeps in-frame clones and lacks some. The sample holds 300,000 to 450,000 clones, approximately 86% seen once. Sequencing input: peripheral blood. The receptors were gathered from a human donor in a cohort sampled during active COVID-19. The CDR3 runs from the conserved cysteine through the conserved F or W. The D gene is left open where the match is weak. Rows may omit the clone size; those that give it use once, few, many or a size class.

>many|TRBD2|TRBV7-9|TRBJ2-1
TGTGCCAGCAGCTCAGGGACGTCTAGCGGAAATGAGCAGTTCTTC
CASSSGTSSGNEQFF
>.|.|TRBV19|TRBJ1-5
TGTGCCAGTAGAACAGGGCCAAACCAAGCTCAGCCCCAGCATTTT
CASRTGPNQAQPQHF
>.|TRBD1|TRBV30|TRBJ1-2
TGTGCCCGGAGTGTGGGGACAGGTTTTTATGGCTACACCTTC
CARSVGTGFYGYTF
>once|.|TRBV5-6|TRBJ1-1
TGTGCCAGCAGCTTCCTTACCCAGGGGCTGAACACTGAAGCTTTCTTT
CASSFLTQGLNTEAFF
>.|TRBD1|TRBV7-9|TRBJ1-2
TGTGCCAGCAGCCCAAGTAGGGTCAGGGGGCACATTGGCTACACCTTC
CASSPSRVRGHIGYTF
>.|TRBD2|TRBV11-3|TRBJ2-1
TGTGCCAGCAGTCTAGCGGGGGGGAGGAATGAGCAGTTCTTC
CASSLAGGRNEQFF
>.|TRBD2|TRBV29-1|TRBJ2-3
TGCAGCGTGCGACGGGGGGGGGCAGATACGCAGTATTTT
CSVRRGGADTQYF
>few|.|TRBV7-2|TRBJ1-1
TGTGCCAGCAGCTTATCCGCGTACGGGGAAGCTTTCTTT
CASSLSAYGEAFF
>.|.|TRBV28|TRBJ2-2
TGTGCCAGCACCAAGCAGGTGTGGAGGGGGCGTATCGGGGAGCTGTTTTTT
CASTKQVWRGRIGELFF
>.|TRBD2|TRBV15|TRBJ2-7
TGTGCCACCAGCAGAGATACCCGAGCGGGATTCCCCTACGAGCAGTACTTC
CATSRDTRAGFPYEQYF
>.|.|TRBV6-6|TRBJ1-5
TGTGCCAGCACCCCCCATGATCAGCCCCAGCATTTT
CASTPHDQPQHF
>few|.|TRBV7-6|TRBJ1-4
TGTGCCAGCAGCTTAGAAACAGCATTCAATGAAAAACTGTTTTTT
CASSLETAFNEKLFF
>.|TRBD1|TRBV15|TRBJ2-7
TGTGCCACCAGCAGAGCCGGGACAGGAATCTACGAGCAGTACTTC
CATSRAGTGIYEQYF
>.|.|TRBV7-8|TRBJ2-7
TGTGCCAGCAGCGCCCTTCGACAGGCCGTCTACGAGCAGTACTTC
CASSALRQAVYEQYF
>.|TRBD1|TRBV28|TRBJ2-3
TGTGCCAGCACCACGGGACAGGGAACAGATACGCAGTATTTT
CASTTGQGTDTQYF
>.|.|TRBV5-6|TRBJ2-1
TGTGCCAGCAGCCGGGTTGGGTGGGAGAATGAGCAGTTCTTC
CASSRVGWENEQFF
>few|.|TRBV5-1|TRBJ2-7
TGCGCCAGCAGCTTGGGGGGCGGGACGTCGGAGGTCTACGAGCAGTACTTC
CASSLGGGTSEVYEQYF
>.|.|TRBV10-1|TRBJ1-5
TGCGCCAGCAGAGGGGATAGCAATCAGCCCCAGCATTTT
CASRGDSNQPQHF
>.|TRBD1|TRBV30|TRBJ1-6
TGTGCCTGGAGTGTACCCGGGACAGGGAGGTCACCCCTCCACTTT
CAWSVPGTGRSPLHF
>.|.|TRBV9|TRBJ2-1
TGTGCCAGCAGCGCAACAGGAATCTACAATGAGCAGTTCTTC
CASSATGIYNEQFF
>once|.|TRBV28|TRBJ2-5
TGTGCCAGCAGTTTGCAGTCGGTCGGAGCGACCCAGTACTTC
CASSLQSVGATQYF
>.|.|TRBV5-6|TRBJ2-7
TGTGCCAGCAGCGTAGACTACGAGCAGTACTTC
CASSVDYEQYF
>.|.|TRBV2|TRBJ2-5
TGTGCCAGCAGTTTAGGAGGGGGCGACGAGACCCAGTACTTC
CASSLGGGDETQYF
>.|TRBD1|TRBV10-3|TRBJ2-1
TGTGCCATCAGTGAGTCGGGGGACAGTCCAACTCTACATAGCTCCTACAATGAGCAGTTCTTC
CAISESGDSPTLHSSYNEQFF
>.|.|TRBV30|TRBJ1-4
TGTGCCTGGGCAGCTACAGGCCGTAATGAAAAACTGTTTTTT
CAWAATGRNEKLFF
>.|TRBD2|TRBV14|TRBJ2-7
TGTGCCAGCAGCCAAGGATCGTTTGTGGGGACTAAAGGGTACGAGCAGTACTTC
CASSQGSFVGTKGYEQYF
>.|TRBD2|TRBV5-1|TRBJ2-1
TGCGCCAGCAGCCATACCGCCGGAGCGGGAGGGGCCAATGAGCAGTTCTTC
CASSHTAGAGGANEQFF
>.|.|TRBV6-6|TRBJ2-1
TGTGCCAGCAGTTACAAAGGCCCGGGGTATGAGCAGTTCTTC
CASSYKGPGYEQFF
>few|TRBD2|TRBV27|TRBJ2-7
TGTGCCAGCAGTCGACGAGCCGGGACTAGCGGGAACTACGAGCAGTACTTC
CASSRRAGTSGNYEQYF
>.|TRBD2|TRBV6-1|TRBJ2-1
TGTGCCAGCAGTGCAGAAATAGCGGGATACTCCTACAATGAGCAGTTCTTC
CASSAEIAGYSYNEQFF
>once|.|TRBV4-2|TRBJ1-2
TGTGCCAGCAGCCAAGGGGAGGGGGACGCCTATGGCTACACCTTC
CASSQGEGDAYGYTF
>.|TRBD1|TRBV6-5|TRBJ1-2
TGTGCCAGCAGTCGACAGGGACGGAATGGCTACACCTTC
CASSRQGRNGYTF
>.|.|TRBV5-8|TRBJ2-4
TGTGCCAGCAGCACCGGACGGACCGGGGTAGTTAATATTCAGTACTTC
CASSTGRTGVVNIQYF
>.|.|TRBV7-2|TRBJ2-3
TGTGCCAGCAGCTCATCATGGGGCCCAGATACGCAGTATTTT
CASSSSWGPDTQYF